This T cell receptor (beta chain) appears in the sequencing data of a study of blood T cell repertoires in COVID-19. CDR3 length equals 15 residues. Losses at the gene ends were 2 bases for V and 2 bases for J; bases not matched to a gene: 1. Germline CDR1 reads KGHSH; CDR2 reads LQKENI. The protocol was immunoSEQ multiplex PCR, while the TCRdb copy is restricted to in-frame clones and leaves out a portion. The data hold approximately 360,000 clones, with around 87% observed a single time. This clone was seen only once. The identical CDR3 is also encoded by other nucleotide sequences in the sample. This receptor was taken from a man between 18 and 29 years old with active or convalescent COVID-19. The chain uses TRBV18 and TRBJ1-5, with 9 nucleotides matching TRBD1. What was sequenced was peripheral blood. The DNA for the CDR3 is TGTGCCAGCTCACCAAGACAGGGGGGCAATCAGCCCCAGCATTTT. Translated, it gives CASSPRQGGNQPQHF.